This T cell receptor beta chain was obtained from a study of blood T cell repertoires in COVID-19. Study in general: Acute-phase and convalescent COVID-19 samples originated in the United States, Italy and Spain.

Trimming at V came to 6 bases and at J to 2 bases, leaving 20 bases not matched to a gene. The CDR3 loop spans 19 amino acids. Germline assignment: CDR1 SGHDN and CDR2 FVKESK. As handled by the study authors: It was from reference gene primer amplification that nucleated cell counts were estimated. The method was immunoSEQ multiplex PCR; TCRdb's version includes in-frame clones alone and lacks a portion of them. For V, J and clone size, that table is used; D and trimming come from the DNA. The data contain 450,000 or so clones, roughly 90% of them seen just once; the ten biggest clones take up roughly 0.76%. Patients in Seattle were enrolled during active infection, then followed longitudinally.

The rearrangement links TRBV14 to TRBJ2-7; 9 bases fit TRBD2. The sequenced material came from peripheral blood. The clonotype comes from a man aged 18 to 29 with COVID-19, enrolled during active disease. The CDR3: CASSLFGLASPKETYEQYF. DNA of the CDR3: TGTGCCAGCAGTTTATTTGGACTAGCGAGCCCAAAGGAAACCTACGAGCAGTACTTC.